This T cell receptor beta chain was recorded in a study of beta chain features in type 1 diabetes. Without exception, sorted populations had purity beyond 95%. The study's findings and limits: Shorter templates might be favored by PCR, equally in patients and controls. In every one of the four CD4+ subsets, TCRB CDR3s were moderately but significantly shorter in Type 1 diabetes patients. Relative to healthy donors, patients appeared to have naive, central memory and Treg TCRB repertoires that were more similar.

Note on this clone: What it binds is not known.

Expressed TCRB transcripts were sequenced, since all the RNA that had been isolated was reverse transcribed. The read count averaged about 3.57 million across naive, central memory and regulatory T cell samples. Profiled with immunoSEQ multiplex PCR; TCRdb holds only in-frame clones, not every one. The sample shows roughly 330,000 clones, roughly 14% of them seen only once. The V end lost 2 bases, the J end lost 0 bases, and 8 bases lay between the germline ends. CDR1 is MNHNY and CDR2 is SVGAGI in the germline V gene (reference sequence). This CDR3 has 14 residues. This chain links TRBV6-6 with TRBJ2-7; maybe TRBD2 (6 bases). The source material was naive CD4+ T cells from blood. The sequence derives from a woman between 18 and 30 years old with type 1 diabetes. The CDR3 loop reads CASSYGGISYEQYF. The CDR3, as DNA: TGTGCCAGCAGTTACGGAGGGATCTCCTACGAGCAGTACTTC.